This T cell receptor (beta chain) comes out of a study of stem cell transplantation in POMP-related autoinflammatory disease. Study details: Defective thymoproteasomes were hypothesized to impair CD8+ T-cell positive selection. Before transplant: CD4+ naive skewing, low CD8+ proportions, reduced cytokine secretion.

TCRdb's copy holds only in-frame clones and misses some; the assay was immunoSEQ multiplex PCR. The table lists 68,000 or so clones, approximately 90% of them singletons. PRAID combined immunodeficiency and autoinflammation. General study points: In PRAID patients, the number of distinct TRB V-J gene pairings was restricted.

In the case of this clone: The target antigen is unknown.

Germline V gives CDR1 SGHTA, CDR2 FQGTGA. The V end lost 2 bases, the J end lost 2 bases, and 9 bases lay between the germline ends. This CDR3 has 15 amino acids. Sequencing used CD4+ T cells from PBMCs, obtained after stem cell transplantation. The chain uses TRBV7-3 and TRBJ2-2; D uncertain. The TCR comes from a human patient with POMP-related autoinflammation and immune dysregulation (PRAID). Part of the T cell pool may stem from the graft donor. The CDR3 region is CASSLDYTNTGELFF. The CDR3 nucleotides are TGTGCCAGCAGCTTAGATTACACAAACACCGGGGAGCTGTTTTTT.